This passage covers 25 T cell receptor beta chains from one sample sequenced in a study of a mutant IDH1 vaccine in newly diagnosed glioma (dated by TCRdb to about 2021). Their target antigens are unknown. The meaning of the sample's time point label: week 5, during vaccination. A 20-mer mutant IDH1 peptide at 300 micrograms in Montanide made up each vaccine dose, which was injected subcutaneously together with topical imiquimod. Libraries were prepared through the immunoSEQ multiplex PCR assay. TCRdb retrieved this table from immuneACCESS and kept in-frame rearrangements only. Not all clones are present; in checked studies, unresolved V genes account for under half, and no reason is known for the remainder. This sample is represented by about 29,000 clones; roughly nine tenths of them were singletons. Approximately 3.4% of the sample is in the top ten clones. This specimen was peripheral blood mononuclear cells (PBMCs), taken from a glioma patient whose treatment included an IDH1 peptide vaccine. These receptors all stem from a woman aged 40 to 50 with glioma. Some clones in this sample may be carry-over from other donors' samples.

The rearrangement links TRBV28 to TRBJ2-1, with 8 bases matching TRBD1. The CDR3 covers 15 residues. V lost 6 bases and J lost 3; bases outside the gene matches: 7. The germline CDR1 and CDR2 sequences are MDHEN and SYDVKM. The CDR3 loop reads CASSSGGGFYNEQFF. The CDR3 DNA reads TGTGCCAGCAGCTCAGGGGGCGGGTTCTACAATGAGCAGTTCTTC.

V is TRBV27 and J is TRBJ2-1; D not certain. Between the trimmed V and J ends, which lost 3 bases and 5 bases, there was a span of 8 bases. The CDR3 runs to 13 residues. Germline CDR1 reads MNHEY; CDR2 reads SMNVEV (reference sequence). In DNA form, the CDR3 reads TGTGCCAGCAGTTTGACCCGAAACAATGAGCAGTTCTTC. Translated: CASSLTRNNEQFF.

This clone was recorded only once. Its ends do not fully match the called genes, so a read error is possible. In DNA form, the CDR3 reads TGTGCCAGCAGTGACAGGGCGGTGGTCCCCAGTGACTTC. Amino acid sequence: CASSDRAVVPSDF. This chain connects TRBV2 to TRBJ2-4; D perhaps matches TRBD1 (5 bases). This CDR3 spans 13 amino acids. Germline lookup yields CDR1 SNHLY and CDR2 FYNNEI.

The rearrangement joins TRBV5-1 to TRBJ2-7; TRBD1 might be the D (6 bases). Trimming took off 4 bases at V and 1 base at J, with 15 bases between the two ends. This CDR3 is 15 amino acids long. Germline-derived CDR1 and CDR2 are SGHRS and YFSETQ. The chain's CDR3 is CASSPDRTDSYEQYF. CDR3 nucleotide sequence: TGCGCCAGCAGCCCCGACCGGACAGATTCCTACGAGCAGTACTTC. Full variable domain (remainder filled in from reference TRBV5-1 and TRBJ2-7): KAGVTQTPRYLIKTRGQQVTLSCSPISGHRSVSWYQQTPGQGLQFLFEYFSETQRNKGNFPGRFSGRQFSNSRSEMNVSTLELGDSALYLCASSPDRTDSYEQYFGPGTRLTVT.

Here the CDR3 reads CASSHDTIYF. As DNA, the CDR3 is TGTGCCAGCAGTCACGACACCATATATTTT. This chain uses TRBV2 with TRBJ1-3; the D is unclear. This CDR3 comprises 10 residues. Trimming took off 5 bases at V and 8 bases at J, with 4 bases between the two ends. Germline values: CDR1 SNHLY, CDR2 FYNNEI.

This rearrangement joins TRBV5-5 to TRBJ1-1; no definite D call. Germline values: CDR1 SGHKS, CDR2 YYEKEE (reference sequence). With 4 bases removed from V and 4 bases from J, the gap between germline ends came to 14 bases. The CDR3 runs 14 residues. CDR3 sequence: CASSTHPLATEAFF. The CDR3 region has the DNA TGTGCCAGCAGCACACACCCACTCGCCACTGAAGCTTTCTTT. Drawing the rest from reference TRBV5-5 and TRBJ1-1, the complete variable domain is DAGVTQSPTHLIKTRGQQVTLRCSPISGHKSVSWYQQVLGQGPQFIFQYYEKEERGRGNFPDRFSARQFPNYSSELNVNALLLGDSALYLCASSTHPLATEAFFGQGTRLTVV.

The genes are TRBV5-4 and TRBJ1-2; D possibly corresponds to TRBD1 (6 bases). V lost 4 bases, J lost 8 bases, and 15 bases lay in between. The V gene's germline CDR1 is SGHNT and CDR2 YYREEE (reference sequence). CDR3 length: 13 amino acids. The CDR3 DNA reads TGTGCCAGCAGCCCCGCCGACAGGTACGGCTACACCTTC. It specifies CASSPADRYGYTF.

This chain links TRBV9 with TRBJ1-2; 8 positions agree with TRBD1. Looked up from germline, CDR1 is SGDLS and CDR2 is YYNGEE. This CDR3 comprises 14 residues. The junction had 10 bases not matched to a gene; V was cut back by 4 bases and J by 8 bases. Here the CDR3 reads CASSLAGGAEGYTF. CDR3 DNA sequence: TGTGCCAGCAGCTTGGCAGGGGGCGCGGAGGGCTACACCTTC.

The chain has TRBV7-2 and TRBJ1-5; D possibly corresponds to TRBD1 (5 bases). V lost 2 bases and J lost 4, with 12 bases in between. The CDR3 covers 15 residues. CDR1 and CDR2 (germline): SGHTA, FQGNSA. The CDR3 DNA is TGTGCCAGCAGCTTACAGGGAAAAGGGAATCAGCCCCAGCATTTT. Protein sequence: CASSLQGKGNQPQHF.

The chain carries TRBV4-2 and TRBJ2-1; possible D gene TRBD2, 6 bases. From germline, CDR1 is LGHNA and CDR2 YNFKEQ. Trimming removed 0 bases from V and 2 bases from J, with 11 bases in between. The CDR3 covers 16 residues. CDR3 nucleotide sequence: TGTGCCAGCAGCCAAGATCGGGAGCGGACCTACAATGAGCAGTTCTTC. Translating gives CASSQDRERTYNEQFF.

V gene TRBV9 combines with J gene TRBJ2-3, with D possibly being TRBD2 (7 bases). Trimming stripped 2 bases from V and 2 bases from J, with 21 bases between. This CDR3 is built from 18 residues. Germline CDR1 is SGDLS and CDR2 is YYNGEE. CDR3 sequence: CASSVPKGGGDPTDTQYF. The CDR3, as DNA: TGTGCCAGCAGCGTTCCCAAGGGCGGGGGCGATCCCACAGATACGCAGTATTTT.

The chain uses TRBV5-4 and TRBJ2-7; a weak D match, TRBD1 (6 bases). This CDR3 comprises 14 residues. Trimming cost V 5 bases and J 2 bases, with 14 bases left between them. Germline CDR1 is SGHNT and CDR2 is YYREEE (reference sequence). In DNA, the CDR3 is TGTGCCAGCAGGAAAACCCGGGACACCTACGAGCAGTACTTC. Translated: CASRKTRDTYEQYF.

Note on this clone: One end of the junction varies from germline; a read error may be responsible. CDR3 region: CASSAWMGQPTF. CDR3 bases: TGTGCCAGTAGTGCCTGGATGGGACAGCCAACTTTC. The rearrangement links TRBV19 to TRBJ1-2, with 7 bases lining up with TRBD1. The CDR3 runs 12 residues. Germline CDR1 reads LNHDA; CDR2 reads SQIVND (reference sequence).

The gene calls are TRBV5-4 and TRBJ2-6; 7 positions agree with TRBD2. V was clipped by 4 bases and J by 1 base; unmatched bases: 8. Germline CDR1 is SGHNT and CDR2 is YYREEE (reference sequence). The CDR3 totals 17 residues. The chain's CDR3 is CASSIPGLQSGANVLTF. The CDR3, as DNA: TGTGCCAGCAGCATCCCGGGACTACAATCTGGGGCCAACGTCCTGACTTTC.

The rearrangement uses TRBV7-9 and TRBJ1-1, with no clear D. V was cut by 8 bases and J by 0 bases, with 13 bases left in between. Per germline, CDR1 SEHNR and CDR2 FQNEAQ (reference sequence). The CDR3 sequence is 14 residues long. CDR3 coding DNA: TGTGCCAGCGATCCGGTCCCGGTGAACACTGAAGCTTTCTTT. Protein: CASDPVPVNTEAFF. Complete variable domain (other parts from reference TRBV7-9 and TRBJ1-1): DTGVSQNPRHKITKRGQNVTFRCDPISEHNRLYWYRQTLGQGPEFLTYFQNEAQLEKSRLLSDRFSAERPKGSFSTLEIQRTEQGDSAMYLCASDPVPVNTEAFFGQGTRLTVV.

V gene TRBV28 combines with J gene TRBJ2-2, with D possibly TRBD1 on 6 matching bases. Germline-derived CDR1 and CDR2 are MDHEN and SYDVKM. This CDR3 has 16 amino acids. Trimming took 8 bases from V and 1 from J, leaving 17 bases between them. Here the CDR3 reads CASSMYTGRNTGELFF. Here the CDR3 DNA reads TGTGCCAGCTCTATGTACACAGGGCGGAACACCGGGGAGCTGTTTTTT.

The table lists this clone with a count of one. The chain links TRBV28 to TRBJ1-5; D unresolved. Germline V CDR1 and CDR2: MDHEN, SYDVKM. This CDR3 has 12 amino acids. Trimming cost V 5 bases and J 4 bases, with 6 bases left between them. In DNA, the CDR3 is TGTGCCAGCAGTCCGCCGAATCAGCCCCAGCATTTT. Its protein product is CASSPPNQPQHF. The full variable domain, in which reference TRBV28 and TRBJ1-5 provide the parts outside the CDR3, is DVKVTQSSRYLVKRTGEKVFLECVQDMDHENMFWYRQDPGLGLRLIYFSYDVKMKEKGDIPEGYSVSREKKERFSLILESASTNQTSMYLCASSPPNQPQHFGDGTRLSIL.

The rearrangement uses TRBV13 and TRBJ1-1; possibly TRBD1 for D (6 bases). The ends were cut back, 4 bases at V and 3 bases at J, with 9 bases in the middle. Germline V gene data show CDR1 as PRHDT and CDR2 as FYEKMQ (reference sequence). The CDR3 has 13 amino acids. The CDR3 DNA is TGTGCCAGCAGCTCAGGGGATGACACTGAAGCTTTCTTT. This gives the protein CASSSGDDTEAFF.

The chain has TRBV27 and TRBJ2-2, with 15 positions matching TRBD2. J was trimmed by 5 bases and V by 4 bases; bases with no gene match: 2. Looked up from germline, CDR1 is MNHEY and CDR2 is SMNVEV (reference sequence). The CDR3 is 16 amino acids. CDR3 residues: CASSWGLAGGTGELFF. The CDR3 DNA follows: TGTGCCAGCAGTTGGGGACTAGCGGGAGGTACCGGGGAGCTGTTTTTT.

The rearrangement uses TRBV27 and TRBJ2-1, with TRBD2 matching 8 bases. This CDR3 is built from 12 residues. The V gene end was trimmed by 5 bases and the J gene end by 15 bases; junction bases not matched to a gene: 9. Per the germline V gene, CDR1 is MNHEY and CDR2 is SMNVEV (reference sequence). The CDR3 loop is CASSLPGTSLFF. For the CDR3, the DNA is TGTGCCAGCAGTCTCCCCGGGACTAGTCTGTTCTTC.

The chain combines TRBV4-3 with TRBJ2-2, with TRBD2 matching over 8 bases. CDR1 is LGHNA and CDR2 is YSLEER in the germline V gene. This CDR3 contains 16 residues. V lost 1 base and J lost 0; bases outside the gene matches: 1. The CDR3 sequence: CASSQGGLANTGELFF. DNA of the CDR3: TGCGCCAGCAGCCAAGGGGGACTAGCGAACACCGGGGAGCTGTTTTTT.

The chain has TRBV7-5 and TRBJ2-7; whether TRBD2, the table's D call, matches the DNA was not checked. TRBV7-5 is termed a pseudogene. CDR3 length equals 15 residues. The CDR3 coding sequence is TGTGTCAGAAGCCACCGGACTAGCGGGAAAAGGGAGCAGTACTTC. Protein sequence: CVRSHRTSGKREQYF.

The V gene is TRBV7-2, the J gene TRBJ2-7; 7 bases agree with TRBD2. Losses at the gene ends were 6 bases for V and 6 bases for J; bases not matched to a gene: 14. This CDR3 is 15 amino acids long. Germline V CDR1 and CDR2: SGHTA, FQGNSA. DNA of the CDR3: TGTGCCAGCAGTCAACTAGGCGGGAGTTTCAGCGAGCAGTACTTC. This gives the protein CASSQLGGSFSEQYF.

The rearrangement joins TRBV10-3 to TRBJ2-2; 7 bases align to TRBD2. The CDR3 is 18 amino acids. Germline V lookup: CDR1 ENHRY, CDR2 SYGVKD. V was clipped by 0 bases and J by 3 bases; unmatched bases: 10. The CDR3 is CAISESPPGLLDTGELFF. The CDR3 DNA sequence: TGTGCCATCAGTGAGTCCCCACCGGGACTACTCGACACCGGGGAGCTGTTTTTT.

This clone has only a few counts. The chain joins TRBV28 to TRBJ1-5, with D maybe TRBD1 (6 bases). V was clipped by 6 bases and J by 7 bases, with 19 bases between them. CDR3 length: 15 amino acids. The germline V gene encodes CDR1 MDHEN and CDR2 SYDVKM. CDR3 loop: CASRSEFPDRQPQHF. The CDR3 DNA follows: TGTGCCAGCAGGTCAGAGTTCCCGGACAGACAGCCCCAGCATTTT.